Sequencing of this T cell receptor (beta chain) was carried out in a study of breast tumors, draining lymph nodes, adjacent tissues (dated by TCRdb to 2016 to 2018). Context from the whole study: TCR beta repertoires were compared across tumor, adjacent nontumor tissue and axillary lymph nodes obtained from breast cancer patients. The study was designed to assess the relationships and possible T-cell exchange between tumor, surrounding tissue and draining lymph node repertoires in human breast cancer.

Paper-wide results and their limitations: Tumor T-cell repertoires showed less diversity than lymph node repertoires and more diversity than nontumor tissue repertoires, and tumor T-cell repertoires showed preferential V and J gene usage. The data were considered consistent with most tumor T cells being derived from the lymph node and subsequently expanding within tumor tissue. Rather than being directly demonstrated, the conclusion that tumor T cells originate in lymph nodes was presented as consistent with a hypothesis. The similarity between tumor and nontumor tissue repertoires was significantly greater in luminal-like breast cancer than in basal-like breast cancer.

For this clonotype: Its binding antigen is unknown. The sample holds no much larger clone one base away, and base qualities are not on file.

The lymph node samples were taken from the axillary draining lymph nodes of breast cancer patients. TCRdb shows the sequencer as Illumina HiSeq 2000. TCR beta chain libraries were generated through multiplex PCR amplification. The amplified TCR beta chain products were analyzed by high-throughput sequencing. TCRdb ran its own pipeline on the public reads, namely fastp trimming at Q25 and MiXCR clone calling, and kept in-frame beta chains. Each CDR3 protein gets just one entry, which takes the most common genes and DNA from the rows behind it. The sample yields about 140,000 distinct CDR3 sequences; approximately 32% were counted once. The ten largest make up about 2.5% of the sample. Sequencing input: axillary lymph node tissue. This sequence originates from a female donor with breast cancer. Some clones in this sample may be carry-over from other donors' samples.

The bases read TGCAGTGCTAGTCAGGGGGGGAAATACGAGCAGTACTTC. It translates as CSASQGGKYEQYF. Recombination linked TRBV20-1 to TRBJ2-7; the D element might be TRBD1 or TRBD2, as each aligns at 7 bases. The junction carries 13 bases between V and J, which are trimmed by 3 bases and 4 bases respectively. Counted from cysteine to phenylalanine, this CDR3 has 13 amino acids. Left in the record is the CDR3 DNA by itself, 39 bases read in frame from the first base. Via the germline V gene (reference sequence), CDR1 is DFQATT and CDR2 SNEGSKA.